This TCR beta chain is drawn from a study of T-cell memory formation after mild COVID-19. General study points: A second wave expanding day 15 to 37 was CD4+-biased; contracting clones were balanced.

Many counts were recorded for this clonotype. Its antigen is undetermined. TCRdb analysed the 5' RACE reads with MiXCR anew, one entry per CDR3 protein. The sample lists some 410,000 distinct CDR3 sequences; about a quarter were seen once. The length of the CDR3 is 15 residues. The trim removed 0 bases at V and 6 bases at J, leaving 2 bases unmatched. Germline V lookup: CDR1 MRHNA, CDR2 SNTAGT. The receptor's source is an adult woman who had mild COVID-19 (a few samples of this study predate the infection). Cell type and time point are not known. Source material: PBMCs or a T cell subset sorted from them (not recorded which). V usage is TRBV6-4 and J usage is TRBJ2-3; 11 nucleotides align to TRBD2. The CDR3 loop reads CASSDSSGGADTQYF. The CDR3 nucleotides read TGTGCCAGCAGTGACTCTAGCGGGGGGGCCGATACGCAGTATTTT.